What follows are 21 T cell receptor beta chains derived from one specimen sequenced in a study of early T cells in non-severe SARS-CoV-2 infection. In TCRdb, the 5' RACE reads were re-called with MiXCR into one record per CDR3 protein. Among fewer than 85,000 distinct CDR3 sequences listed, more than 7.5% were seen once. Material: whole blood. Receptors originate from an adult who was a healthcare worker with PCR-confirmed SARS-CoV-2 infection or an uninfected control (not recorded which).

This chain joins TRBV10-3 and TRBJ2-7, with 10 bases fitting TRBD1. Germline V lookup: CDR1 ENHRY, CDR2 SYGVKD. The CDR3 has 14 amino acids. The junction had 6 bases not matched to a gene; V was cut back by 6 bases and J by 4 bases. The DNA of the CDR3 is TGTGCCATCAGGCCGGGACAGGGGAAGTACGAGCAGTACTTC. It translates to CAIRPGQGKYEQYF.

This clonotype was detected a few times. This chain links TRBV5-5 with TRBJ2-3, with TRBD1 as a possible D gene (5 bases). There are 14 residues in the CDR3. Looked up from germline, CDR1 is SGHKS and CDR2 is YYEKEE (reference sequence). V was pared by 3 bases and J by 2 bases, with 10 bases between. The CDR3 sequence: CASSWGQLTDTQYF. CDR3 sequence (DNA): TGTGCCAGCAGCTGGGGCCAACTCACAGATACGCAGTATTTT. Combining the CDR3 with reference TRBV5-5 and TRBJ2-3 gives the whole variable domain DAGVTQSPTHLIKTRGQQVTLRCSPISGHKSVSWYQQVLGQGPQFIFQYYEKEERGRGNFPDRFSARQFPNYSSELNVNALLLGDSALYLCASSWGQLTDTQYFGPGTRLTVL.

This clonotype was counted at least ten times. The CDR3 nucleotides are TGCGCCAGCAGCCCCGCCGGGACACGCACCTACGAGCAGTACTTC. It specifies CASSPAGTRTYEQYF. The chain uses TRBV5-1 and TRBJ2-7, with a weak D call TRBD1 (6 bases). V shed 4 bases and J shed 2 bases, with 16 bases lying between them. Germline loops: CDR1 SGHRS, CDR2 YFSETQ. This CDR3 is built from 15 residues. Together with reference TRBV5-1 and TRBJ2-7, the CDR3 gives the full variable domain: KAGVTQTPRYLIKTRGQQVTLSCSPISGHRSVSWYQQTPGQGLQFLFEYFSETQRNKGNFPGRFSGRQFSNSRSEMNVSTLELGDSALYLCASSPAGTRTYEQYFGPGTRLTVT.

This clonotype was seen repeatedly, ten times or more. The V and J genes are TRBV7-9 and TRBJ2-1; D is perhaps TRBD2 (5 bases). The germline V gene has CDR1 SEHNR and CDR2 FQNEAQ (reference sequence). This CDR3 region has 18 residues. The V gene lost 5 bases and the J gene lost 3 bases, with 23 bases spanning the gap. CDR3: CASSPPGEESRGYNEQFF. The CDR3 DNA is TGTGCCAGCAGCCCCCCCGGGGAAGAGTCCCGGGGCTACAATGAGCAGTTCTTC.

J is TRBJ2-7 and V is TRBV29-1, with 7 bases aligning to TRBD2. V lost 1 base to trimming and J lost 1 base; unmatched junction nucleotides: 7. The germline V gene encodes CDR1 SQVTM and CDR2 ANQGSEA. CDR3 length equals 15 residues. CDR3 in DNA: TGCAGCGTTGAAGCCGCTAGCGGACTGTCCTACGAGCAGTACTTC. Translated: CSVEAASGLSYEQYF.

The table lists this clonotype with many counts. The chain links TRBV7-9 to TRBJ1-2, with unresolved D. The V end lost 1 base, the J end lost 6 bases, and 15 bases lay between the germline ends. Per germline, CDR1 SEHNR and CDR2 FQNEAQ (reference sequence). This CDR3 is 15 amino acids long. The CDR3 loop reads CASSLEDLYRNGYTF. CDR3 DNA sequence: TGTGCCAGCAGCTTAGAGGACCTATACCGAAATGGCTACACCTTC.

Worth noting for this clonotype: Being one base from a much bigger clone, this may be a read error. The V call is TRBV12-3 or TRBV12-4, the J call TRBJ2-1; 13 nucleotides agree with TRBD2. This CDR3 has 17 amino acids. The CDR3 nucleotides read TGTACCAGCAGACCCAGACTAGCGGGAGGTTCCTACAATGAGCAGTTCTTC. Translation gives CTSRPRLAGGSYNEQFF.

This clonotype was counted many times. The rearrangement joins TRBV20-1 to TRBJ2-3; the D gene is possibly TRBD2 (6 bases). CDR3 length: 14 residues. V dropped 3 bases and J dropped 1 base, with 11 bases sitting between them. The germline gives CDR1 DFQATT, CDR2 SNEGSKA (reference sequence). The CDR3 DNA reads TGCAGTGCTAGTATCGGGAGCGGCACAGATACGCAGTATTTT. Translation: CSASIGSGTDTQYF.

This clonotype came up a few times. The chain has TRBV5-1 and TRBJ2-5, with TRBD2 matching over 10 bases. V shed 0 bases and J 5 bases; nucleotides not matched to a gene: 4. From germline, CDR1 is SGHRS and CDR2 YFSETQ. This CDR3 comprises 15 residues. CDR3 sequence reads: CASSLDGTSEETQYF. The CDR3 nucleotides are TGCGCCAGCAGCTTGGACGGGACTAGCGAGGAGACCCAGTACTTC.

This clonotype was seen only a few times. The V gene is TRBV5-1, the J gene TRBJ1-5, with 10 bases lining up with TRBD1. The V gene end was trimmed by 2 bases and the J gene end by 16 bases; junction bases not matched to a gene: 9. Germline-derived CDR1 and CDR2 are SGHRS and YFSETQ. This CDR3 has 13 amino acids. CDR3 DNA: TGCGCCAGCAGCTTCCAGCCGGGACAGGGGAAACATTTT. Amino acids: CASSFQPGQGKHF.

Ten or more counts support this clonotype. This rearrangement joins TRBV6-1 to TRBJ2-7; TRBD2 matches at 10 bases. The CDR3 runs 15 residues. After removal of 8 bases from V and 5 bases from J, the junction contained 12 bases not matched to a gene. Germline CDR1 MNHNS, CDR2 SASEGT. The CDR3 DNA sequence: TGTGCCAGCCTCGCCATAGCGGGAGGCAGGGACGAGCAGTACTTC. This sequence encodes CASLAIAGGRDEQYF.

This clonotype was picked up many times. CDR3 residues: CASSLDRGGTGELFF. The CDR3 DNA reads TGTGCCAGCAGTCTGGACAGGGGAGGAACCGGGGAGCTGTTTTTT. This chain connects TRBV2 to TRBJ2-2, with 9 positions matching TRBD1. Germline CDR1 and CDR2: SNHLY and FYNNEI. The CDR3 is 15 residues long. V was pared by 5 bases and J by 5 bases, with 6 bases of the junction left unmatched.

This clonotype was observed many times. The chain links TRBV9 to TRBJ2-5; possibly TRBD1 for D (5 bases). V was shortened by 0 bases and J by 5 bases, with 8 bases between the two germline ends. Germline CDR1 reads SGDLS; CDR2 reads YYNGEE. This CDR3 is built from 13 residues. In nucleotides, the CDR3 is TGTGCCAGCAGCGTAGCAGGACACGAGACCCAGTACTTC. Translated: CASSVAGHETQYF.

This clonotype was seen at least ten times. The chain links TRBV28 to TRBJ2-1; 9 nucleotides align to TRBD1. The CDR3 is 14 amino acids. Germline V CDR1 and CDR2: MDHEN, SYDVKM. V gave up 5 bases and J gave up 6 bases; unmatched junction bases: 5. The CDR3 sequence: CASSPDRGGNEQFF. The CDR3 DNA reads TGTGCCAGCAGTCCCGACAGGGGGGGCAATGAGCAGTTCTTC. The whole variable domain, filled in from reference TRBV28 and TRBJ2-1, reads DVKVTQSSRYLVKRTGEKVFLECVQDMDHENMFWYRQDPGLGLRLIYFSYDVKMKEKGDIPEGYSVSREKKERFSLILESASTNQTSMYLCASSPDRGGNEQFFGPGTRLTVL.

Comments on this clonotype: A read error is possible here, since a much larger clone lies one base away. The CDR3 DNA follows: TGTGCCAGCAGCTTAATGACCCGTCCCAGGTCTGAGCAGTTCTTC. This gives the protein CASSLMTRPRSEQFF. This rearrangement joins TRBV7-3 to TRBJ2-1; no definite D call. Deletions cut 1 base from V and 9 bases from J, with 16 bases between. Per the germline V gene, CDR1 is SGHTA and CDR2 is FQGTGA. The CDR3 spans 15 residues.

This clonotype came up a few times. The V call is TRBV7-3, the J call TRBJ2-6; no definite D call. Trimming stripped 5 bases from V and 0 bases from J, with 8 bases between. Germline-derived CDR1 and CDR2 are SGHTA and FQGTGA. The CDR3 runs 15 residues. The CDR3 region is CASSPVGSGANVLTF. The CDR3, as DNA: TGTGCCAGCAGCCCAGTGGGCTCTGGGGCCAACGTCCTGACTTTC.

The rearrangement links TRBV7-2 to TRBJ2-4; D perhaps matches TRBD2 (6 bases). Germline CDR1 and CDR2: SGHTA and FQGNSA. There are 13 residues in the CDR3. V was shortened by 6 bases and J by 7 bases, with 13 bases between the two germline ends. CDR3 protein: CASSGGNMNIQYF. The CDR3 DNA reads TGTGCCAGCAGTGGGGGGAACATGAACATTCAGTACTTC.

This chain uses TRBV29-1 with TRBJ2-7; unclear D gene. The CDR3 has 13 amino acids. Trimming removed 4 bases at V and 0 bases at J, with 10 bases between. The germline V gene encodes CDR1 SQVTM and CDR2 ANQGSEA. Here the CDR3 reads CSVVGRNSYEQYF. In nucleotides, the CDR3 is TGCAGCGTTGTTGGTAGGAACTCCTACGAGCAGTACTTC.

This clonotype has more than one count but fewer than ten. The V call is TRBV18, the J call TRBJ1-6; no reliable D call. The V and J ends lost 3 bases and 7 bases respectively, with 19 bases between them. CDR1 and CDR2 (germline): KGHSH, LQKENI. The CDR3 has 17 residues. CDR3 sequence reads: CASSPAQPGTHNSPLHF. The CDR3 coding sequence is TGTGCCAGCTCACCCGCCCAACCAGGCACCCACAATTCACCCCTCCACTTT.

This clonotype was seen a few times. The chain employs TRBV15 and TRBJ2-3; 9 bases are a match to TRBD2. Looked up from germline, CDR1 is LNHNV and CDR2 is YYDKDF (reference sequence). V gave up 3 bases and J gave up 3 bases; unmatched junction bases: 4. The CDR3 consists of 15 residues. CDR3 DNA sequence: TGTGCCACCAGCAGTGGACTAGCGTCGACAGATACGCAGTATTTT. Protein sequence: CATSSGLASTDTQYF.

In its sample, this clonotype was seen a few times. The CDR3 protein is CASTPLRGLSEAFF. CDR3 DNA: TGTGCCAGCACTCCCCTAAGGGGACTTTCTGAAGCTTTCTTT. The rearrangement joins TRBV6-1 to TRBJ1-1; D perhaps matches TRBD1 (5 bases). Germline V gene data show CDR1 as MNHNS and CDR2 as SASEGT. The V end was cut by 7 bases, the J end by 6 bases, with 18 bases between. The CDR3 length is 14 residues.